The 24 T cell receptor beta chains given below trace back to one sample, sequenced in a study of T cell responses to AZD1222 COVID-19 vaccine. The assay was immunoSEQ multiplex PCR, and TCRdb's table has in-frame clones only and misses some. The top ten clones hold roughly 2% of a sample with roughly 140,000 clones, approximately 90% of them seen once. This material consisted of peripheral blood, taken on day 0 of AZD1222 vaccination. These receptors all stem from an adult in good health.

The rearrangement links TRBV7-2 to TRBJ1-1; maybe TRBD1 (5 bases). Germline V gives CDR1 SGHTA, CDR2 FQGNSA. The ends were cut back, 5 bases at V and 1 base at J, with 17 bases in the middle. CDR3 length: 16 amino acids. CDR3 DNA sequence: TGTGCCAGCAGCCCGTCATCGGGGGGGACGAACACTGAAGCTTTCTTT. This gives the protein CASSPSSGGTNTEAFF.

This rearrangement joins TRBV4-2 to TRBJ1-5; D may be TRBD1 (5 bases). This CDR3 region has 14 residues. CDR1 and CDR2 from the germline V gene are LGHNA and YNFKEQ. Deletions cut 0 bases from V and 8 bases from J, with 11 bases between. The CDR3 sequence: CASSQEGERKPQHF. Here the CDR3 DNA reads TGTGCCAGCAGCCAAGAAGGGGAAAGGAAGCCCCAGCATTTT.

V and J are TRBV3-1 (or the pseudogene TRBV3-2) and TRBJ2-3; TRBD2 matches at 13 bases. Per the germline V gene, CDR1 is LGHDT and CDR2 is YNNKEL (reference sequence). The CDR3 has 16 residues. Trimming at V came to 1 base and at J to 6 bases, leaving 4 bases not matched to a gene. As DNA, the CDR3 is TGTGCCAGCAGCCAAGGACTAGCGGGAGGTCGCGATACGCAGTATTTT. This encodes CASSQGLAGGRDTQYF.

This rearrangement joins TRBV7-2 to TRBJ1-3; the D is unclear. There are 15 residues in the CDR3. Germline CDR1 SGHTA, CDR2 FQGNSA. The ends were cut back, 0 bases at V and 0 bases at J, with 6 bases in the middle. In DNA form, the CDR3 reads TGTGCCAGCAGCTTAGCGCAGAGCTCTGGAAACACCATATATTTT. Amino acids: CASSLAQSSGNTIYF.

This chain links TRBV6-2 or TRBV6-3 with TRBJ1-2; no reliable D call. This CDR3 has 14 amino acids. V was pared by 0 bases and J by 5 bases, with 10 bases between. CDR1 and CDR2 (germline): MNHEY, SVGEGT. This CDR3 reads CASSYSASGYGYTF. CDR3 coding DNA: TGTGCCAGCAGTTACTCGGCCTCGGGGTATGGCTACACCTTC.

This clone was counted a single time. The gene calls are TRBV5-6 and TRBJ1-2; D uncertain. Germline values: CDR1 SGHDT, CDR2 YYEEEE. CDR3 length: 16 amino acids. Deletions cut 4 bases from V and 4 bases from J, with 20 bases between. The DNA for the CDR3 is TGTGCCAGCAGCCAAAGCGGACGTGCTGAGGGCTATGGCTACACCTTC. Translated: CASSQSGRAEGYGYTF.

The table lists this clone with a count of one. This chain connects TRBV9 to TRBJ2-7, with D hard to call. Germline V lookup: CDR1 SGDLS, CDR2 YYNGEE. The germline V and J ends were trimmed by 0 bases and 6 bases, with 7 bases remaining between them. This CDR3 contains 12 residues. CDR3 nucleotide sequence: TGTGCCAGCAGCGTAGTGGGCTCCGAGCAGTACTTC. This translates into CASSVVGSEQYF. The variable domain in full, with the rest retrieved from reference TRBV9 and TRBJ2-7, is DSGVTQTPKHLITATGQRVTLRCSPRSGDLSVYWYQQSLDQGLQFLIQYYNGEERAKGNILERFSAQQFPDLHSELNLSSLELGDSALYFCASSVVGSEQYFGPGTRLTVT.

The chain uses TRBV7-3 and TRBJ2-2, with D uncertain. V lost 3 bases and J 5 bases, leaving 4 bases between the germline ends. The CDR3 has 12 amino acids. Looked up from germline, CDR1 is SGHTA and CDR2 is FQGTGA. DNA for the CDR3: TGTGCCAGCAGCTTTAGGACCGGGGAGCTGTTTTTT. Its protein product is CASSFRTGELFF.

J is TRBJ1-1 and V is TRBV4-1; no clear D gene. The length of the CDR3 is 16 residues. The germline V and J ends were trimmed by 2 bases and 7 bases, with 20 bases remaining between them. Germline values: CDR1 MGHRA, CDR2 YSYEKL. CDR3 DNA: TGCGCCAGCAGCCAACTGATTTTCTCCGCCCTCTTTGAAGCTTTCTTT. It is translated as CASSQLIFSALFEAFF.

The V and J genes are TRBV28 and TRBJ1-5; 8 bases line up with TRBD1. V dropped 1 base and J dropped 6; count of bases not matched to a gene: 8. CDR1 is MDHEN and CDR2 is SYDVKM in the germline V gene. The CDR3 is made up of 16 amino acids. For the CDR3, the DNA is TGTGCCAGCAGTTTATCCCAGGGGGCTTTTGGTCAGCCCCAGCATTTT. Encoded protein: CASSLSQGAFGQPQHF.

The rearrangement joins TRBV5-1 to TRBJ2-2; the match to TRBD1 covers 7 bases. Germline V gene sequence: CDR1 SGHRS, CDR2 YFSETQ. The CDR3 covers 13 residues. The V segment lost 5 bases and the J segment 6 bases; nucleotides outside the gene matches: 4. The CDR3 is CASSLQGPGELFF. Written as DNA, the CDR3 is TGCGCCAGCAGTCTACAGGGGCCCGGGGAGCTGTTTTTT.

The chain uses TRBV27 and TRBJ1-2; 9 bases are a match to TRBD1. The CDR3 loop spans 13 amino acids. Germline CDR1 is MNHEY and CDR2 is SMNVEV (reference sequence). V lost 5 bases to trimming and J lost 8 bases; unmatched junction nucleotides: 6. CDR3 coding DNA: TGTGCCAGCAGTCCCGGGACAGGGATGGGCTACACCTTC. Residues: CASSPGTGMGYTF.

The rearrangement joins TRBV24-1 to TRBJ2-5; 10 bases line up with TRBD2. The V gene's germline CDR1 is KGHDR and CDR2 SFDVKD. This CDR3 has 15 amino acids. Trimming at V came to 5 bases and at J to 5 bases, leaving 7 bases not matched to a gene. The CDR3 protein is CATSVVSGRRETQYF. The CDR3 nucleotides are TGTGCCACCAGTGTTGTTAGCGGGAGGAGGGAGACCCAGTACTTC.

This clone was detected once. The chain links TRBV28 to TRBJ1-5; a weak D match, TRBD1 (5 bases). Trimming cost V 8 bases and J 4 bases, with 18 bases left between them. The CDR3 runs to 15 residues. Germline V gives CDR1 MDHEN, CDR2 SYDVKM. In DNA form, the CDR3 reads TGTGCCAGCGGCTTAGTGAGGGGTGAAAATCAGCCCCAGCATTTT. Translating gives CASGLVRGENQPQHF. Supplemented by reference TRBV28 and TRBJ1-5, the full variable domain reads DVKVTQSSRYLVKRTGEKVFLECVQDMDHENMFWYRQDPGLGLRLIYFSYDVKMKEKGDIPEGYSVSREKKERFSLILESASTNQTSMYLCASGLVRGENQPQHFGDGTRLSIL.

The chain carries TRBV6-2 or TRBV6-3 and TRBJ2-7; 7 bases are shared with TRBD2. Germline trimming cut 6 bases from V and 4 bases from J; bases unmatched to any gene: 6. The CDR3 is 13 residues long. Looked up from germline, CDR1 is MNHEY and CDR2 is SVGEGT. CDR3 protein: CASSLGGWYEQYF. In nucleotides, the CDR3 is TGTGCCAGCAGCTTGGGAGGGTGGTACGAGCAGTACTTC.

V and J are TRBV7-9 and TRBJ2-4; D not certain. This CDR3 has 14 amino acids. Trimming pared 1 base from V and 9 bases from J, leaving 13 bases between. Germline values: CDR1 SEHNR, CDR2 FQNEAQ (reference sequence). CDR3 DNA: TGTGCCAGCAGCTTAGGATTCCCTTTAAGCATTCAGTACTTC. It yields the protein CASSLGFPLSIQYF.

This clone was observed a single time. The rearrangement links TRBV7-8 to TRBJ2-4, with 8 positions matching TRBD1. Germline V lookup: CDR1 SGHVS, CDR2 FQNEAQ. V shed 5 bases, J shed 0 bases, and the junction held 12 bases outside the gene matches. The CDR3 sequence is 18 residues long. The CDR3 DNA sequence: TGTGCCAGCAGCCCAAACCCGGGGACAGGACTAGCCAAAAACATTCAGTACTTC. Its protein product is CASSPNPGTGLAKNIQYF.

This clone appeared a few times. This sequence joins TRBV13 and TRBJ2-7, with D possibly matching TRBD1 (6 bases). V was cut by 5 bases and J by 5 bases, with 22 bases left in between. Germline V CDR1 and CDR2: PRHDT, FYEKMQ (reference sequence). The CDR3 is 16 residues long. The DNA of the CDR3 is TGTGCCAGCAGCCCATCTAAGGGGGTCAGGAAAAACGAGCAGTACTTC. It codes for CASSPSKGVRKNEQYF.

The V gene is TRBV7-9, the J gene TRBJ2-3, with 12 bases fitting TRBD2. Germline CDR1 is SEHNR and CDR2 is FQNEAQ (reference sequence). Unmatched junction bases numbered 6, after V lost 0 bases and J lost 5 bases. The CDR3 spans 17 residues. The CDR3, as DNA: TGTGCCAGCAGCTTAGCGACCCTAGCGGGAGGGGTAGATACGCAGTATTTT. The encoded protein is CASSLATLAGGVDTQYF. The full variable domain, in which reference TRBV7-9 and TRBJ2-3 provide the parts outside the CDR3, is DTGVSQNPRHKITKRGQNVTFRCDPISEHNRLYWYRQTLGQGPEFLTYFQNEAQLEKSRLLSDRFSAERPKGSFSTLEIQRTEQGDSAMYLCASSLATLAGGVDTQYFGPGTRLTVL.

The J gene is TRBJ2-2, the V gene TRBV5-1; TRBD2 is a possible D gene (5 bases). CDR3 length equals 16 residues. V lost 0 bases, J lost 1 base, and 10 bases lay in between. Germline lookup yields CDR1 SGHRS and CDR2 YFSETQ. The CDR3 loop reads CASSLGRGKNTGELFF. Written as DNA, the CDR3 is TGCGCCAGCAGCTTGGGCCGGGGAAAGAACACCGGGGAGCTGTTTTTT. The variable domain in full, with the rest retrieved from reference TRBV5-1 and TRBJ2-2, is KAGVTQTPRYLIKTRGQQVTLSCSPISGHRSVSWYQQTPGQGLQFLFEYFSETQRNKGNFPGRFSGRQFSNSRSEMNVSTLELGDSALYLCASSLGRGKNTGELFFGEGSRLTVL.

The chain is built from TRBV7-3 and TRBJ1-1; TRBD1 aligns across 8 bases. V lost 4 bases to trimming and J lost 12 bases; unmatched junction nucleotides: 10. CDR1 SGHTA and CDR2 FQGTGA come from the germline V gene. There are 13 residues in the CDR3. The CDR3 bases are TGTGCCAGCAGCTCGTCCGGGACAGGCGCGACTTTCTTT. Translation: CASSSSGTGATFF.

There are a few counts of this clone. The V gene is TRBV25-1, the J gene TRBJ1-5, with D unresolved. CDR1 is MGHDK, CDR2 SYGVNS, per germline. The CDR3 runs to 14 residues. With 1 base removed from V and 1 base from J, the gap between germline ends came to 5 bases. The CDR3 DNA follows: TGTGCCAGCAGTGAATTCGGCAGCAATCAGCCCCAGCATTTT. As protein: CASSEFGSNQPQHF.

The J gene is TRBJ1-5, the V gene TRBV4-1; weak D call: TRBD1 (5 bases). This CDR3 has 15 residues. The V end was cut by 0 bases, the J end by 5 bases, with 11 bases between. CDR1 MGHRA and CDR2 YSYEKL come from the germline V gene. This CDR3 is CASSQEGGGHQPQHF. DNA of the CDR3: TGCGCCAGCAGCCAAGAAGGCGGGGGACATCAGCCCCAGCATTTT.

This clone has just one count. V usage is TRBV7-2 and J usage is TRBJ1-1; the D is unclear. The germline V gene encodes CDR1 SGHTA and CDR2 FQGNSA. There are 13 residues in the CDR3. V was clipped by 6 bases and J by 7 bases, with 15 bases between them. Here the CDR3 reads CASRLTPTREAFF. The CDR3 nucleotides are TGTGCCAGCAGACTTACCCCTACACGTGAAGCTTTCTTT.